Given below is one T cell receptor beta chain in context. The germline V and J ends were trimmed by 4 bases and 9 bases, with 20 bases remaining between them. CDR1 is SGHDT, CDR2 YYEEEE, per germline. The CDR3 consists of 14 residues. This entry comes from a study of T cells in Graves' hyperthyroidism and ophthalmopathy. Using RNA transcripts as the source, TCR beta CDR3 regions were amplified. With the HTBI primer set, the TCR CDR3 went through a first round of RT-PCR. TCRdb recomputed calls from the multiplex PCR reads with MiXCR, one row per CDR3 protein. The repertoire holds roughly 750,000 distinct CDR3 sequences, with roughly 17% as singletons.

The rearrangement uses TRBV5-6 and TRBJ2-7; tentative D call: TRBD1 (6 bases). This clonotype originated in a man between 18 and 29 years old with Graves' hyperthyroidism. Sequenced material: blood. The CDR3 nucleotides are TGTGCCAGCAGCCGGTCAGGGGCCCTATTGGGGCAGTACTTC. This codes for CASSRSGALLGQYF.